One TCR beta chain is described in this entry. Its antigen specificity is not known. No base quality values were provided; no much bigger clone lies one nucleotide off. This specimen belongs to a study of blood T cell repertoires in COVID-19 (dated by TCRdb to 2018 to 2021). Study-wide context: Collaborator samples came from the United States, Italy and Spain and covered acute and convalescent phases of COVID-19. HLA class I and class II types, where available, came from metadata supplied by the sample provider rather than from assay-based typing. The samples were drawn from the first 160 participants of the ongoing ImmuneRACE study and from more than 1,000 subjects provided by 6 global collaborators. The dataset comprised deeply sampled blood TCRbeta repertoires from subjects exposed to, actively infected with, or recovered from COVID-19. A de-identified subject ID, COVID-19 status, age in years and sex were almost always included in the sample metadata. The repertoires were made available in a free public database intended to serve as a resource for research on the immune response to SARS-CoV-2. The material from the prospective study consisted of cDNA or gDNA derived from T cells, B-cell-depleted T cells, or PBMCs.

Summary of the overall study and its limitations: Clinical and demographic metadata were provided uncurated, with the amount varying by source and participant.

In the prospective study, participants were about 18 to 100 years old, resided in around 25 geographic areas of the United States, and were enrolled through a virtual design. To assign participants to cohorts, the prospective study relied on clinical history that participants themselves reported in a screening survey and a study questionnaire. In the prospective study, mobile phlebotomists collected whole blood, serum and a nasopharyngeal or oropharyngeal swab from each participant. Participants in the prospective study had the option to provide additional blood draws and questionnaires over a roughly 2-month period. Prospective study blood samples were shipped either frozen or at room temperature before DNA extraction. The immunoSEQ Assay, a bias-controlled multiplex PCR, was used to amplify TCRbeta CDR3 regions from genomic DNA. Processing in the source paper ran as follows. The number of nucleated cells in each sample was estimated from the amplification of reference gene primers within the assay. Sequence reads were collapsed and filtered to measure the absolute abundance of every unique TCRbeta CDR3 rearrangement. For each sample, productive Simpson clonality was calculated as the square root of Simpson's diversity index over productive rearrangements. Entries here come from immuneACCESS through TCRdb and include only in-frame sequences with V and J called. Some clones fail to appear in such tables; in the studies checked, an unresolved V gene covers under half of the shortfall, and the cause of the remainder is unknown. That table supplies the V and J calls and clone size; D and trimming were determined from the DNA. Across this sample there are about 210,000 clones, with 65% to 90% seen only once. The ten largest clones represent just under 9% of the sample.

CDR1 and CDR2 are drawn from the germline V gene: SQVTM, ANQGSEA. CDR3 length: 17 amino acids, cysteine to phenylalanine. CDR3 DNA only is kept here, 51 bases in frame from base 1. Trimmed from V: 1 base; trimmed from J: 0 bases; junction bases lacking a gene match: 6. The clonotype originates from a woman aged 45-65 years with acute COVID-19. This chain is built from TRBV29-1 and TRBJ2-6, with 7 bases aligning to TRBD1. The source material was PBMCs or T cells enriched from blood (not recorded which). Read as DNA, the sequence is TGCAGCGTTGAAGTTGACAGGGTTCTCTCTGGGGCCAACGTCCTGACTTTC. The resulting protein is CSVEVDRVLSGANVLTF.